This is a list of T cell receptor beta chains from one sample in a study of T cell responses to AZD1222 COVID-19 vaccine. Some clones are missing from TCRdb's copy, which holds only in-frame ones; the method was immunoSEQ multiplex PCR. Among about 120,000 clones listed, 86% were seen once. Sequencing was performed on peripheral blood, taken 28 days after the second AZD1222 dose. Source of these receptors: an adult who received the AZD1222 COVID-19 vaccine. The CDR3 runs from the conserved cysteine through the conserved F or W. The D gene is left open where the match is weak. Not all rows give a size; the values are once, few, many and, for expanded clones, a class.

clone size: few
D gene: TRBD1
J gene: TRBJ1-5
V gene: TRBV6-2/TRBV6-3
CDR3 protein: CASSGSGGDRAYSNQPQHF
CDR3 DNA: TGTGCCAGCAGTGGGTCCGGGGGGGACAGGGCATATAGCAATCAGCCCCAGCATTTT

clone size: NA
D gene: TRBD1
J gene: TRBJ1-5
V gene: TRBV29-1
CDR3 protein: CSIRTGGNNQPQHF
CDR3 DNA: TGCAGCATTCGGACAGGGGGTAACAATCAGCCCCAGCATTTT

clone size: NA
D gene: NA
J gene: TRBJ2-5
V gene: TRBV12-3/TRBV12-4
CDR3 protein: CASSLAEEETQYF
CDR3 DNA: TGTGCCAGCAGTTTAGCAGAGGAAGAGACCCAGTACTTC

clone size: NA
D gene: TRBD1
J gene: TRBJ2-7
V gene: TRBV7-3
CDR3 protein: CASSGDRGYEQYF
CDR3 DNA: TGTGCCAGCAGCGGTGACAGGGGCTACGAGCAGTACTTC

clone size: NA
D gene: NA
J gene: TRBJ1-1
V gene: TRBV6-2/TRBV6-3
CDR3 protein: CASSYPAGGAEAFF
CDR3 DNA: TGTGCCAGCAGTTACCCGGCGGGGGGAGCTGAAGCTTTCTTT

clone size: NA
D gene: TRBD1
J gene: TRBJ2-5
V gene: TRBV4-3
CDR3 protein: CASSQDGTGTKTQYF
CDR3 DNA: TGCGCCAGCAGCCAAGACGGGACAGGGACAAAAACCCAGTACTTC

clone size: NA
D gene: NA
J gene: TRBJ1-2
V gene: TRBV6-5
CDR3 protein: CASSYQGDRPYGYTF
CDR3 DNA: TGTGCCAGCAGTTACCAGGGAGATAGACCGTATGGCTACACCTTC

clone size: NA
D gene: TRBD1
J gene: TRBJ1-2
V gene: TRBV5-1
CDR3 protein: CASSSNLQGAHGYTF
CDR3 DNA: TGCGCCAGCAGCTCAAATTTACAGGGGGCCCATGGCTACACCTTC

clone size: few
D gene: NA
J gene: TRBJ1-2
V gene: TRBV12-3/TRBV12-4
CDR3 protein: CASSFKGWGYTF
CDR3 DNA: TGTGCCAGCAGTTTTAAGGGATGGGGCTACACCTTC

clone size: NA
D gene: TRBD1
J gene: TRBJ1-2
V gene: TRBV19
CDR3 protein: CASSIDGTGIYGYTF
CDR3 DNA: TGTGCCAGTAGTATAGATGGGACAGGGATCTATGGCTACACCTTC

clone size: NA
D gene: NA
J gene: TRBJ1-1
V gene: TRBV7-8
CDR3 protein: CASSRHNQAFF
CDR3 DNA: TGTGCCAGCAGTCGACATAATCAAGCTTTCTTT

clone size: NA
D gene: TRBD1
J gene: TRBJ1-2
V gene: TRBV5-4
CDR3 protein: CASSPTGGHYGYTF
CDR3 DNA: TGTGCCAGCAGCCCGACAGGGGGCCACTATGGCTACACCTTC

clone size: few
D gene: NA
J gene: TRBJ1-2
V gene: TRBV11-3
CDR3 protein: CASSVSNYGYTF
CDR3 DNA: TGTGCCAGCAGCGTCTCTAACTATGGCTACACCTTC

clone size: NA
D gene: NA
J gene: TRBJ1-1
V gene: TRBV27
CDR3 protein: CASSSWQNTEAFF
CDR3 DNA: TGTGCCAGCAGCAGCTGGCAGAACACTGAAGCTTTCTTT

clone size: NA
D gene: NA
J gene: TRBJ2-7
V gene: TRBV7-8
CDR3 protein: CASSQSTAYYEQYF
CDR3 DNA: TGTGCCAGCAGCCAATCGACAGCCTATTACGAGCAGTACTTC

clone size: NA
D gene: NA
J gene: TRBJ1-5
V gene: TRBV7-2
CDR3 protein: CASSLAVGDQPQHF
CDR3 DNA: TGTGCCAGCAGCTTAGCTGTTGGGGATCAGCCCCAGCATTTT

clone size: NA
D gene: TRBD2
J gene: TRBJ2-1
V gene: TRBV7-6
CDR3 protein: CASSLDLAGDNEQFF
CDR3 DNA: TGTGCCAGCAGCTTAGACCTAGCGGGGGACAATGAGCAGTTCTTC

clone size: NA
D gene: NA
J gene: TRBJ1-6
V gene: TRBV7-2
CDR3 protein: CASSLGGGRRGSPLHF
CDR3 DNA: TGTGCCAGCAGCTTAGGAGGGGGAAGACGAGGTTCACCCCTCCACTTT

clone size: NA
D gene: NA
J gene: TRBJ1-2
V gene: TRBV5-8
CDR3 protein: CASRQAGRDYGYTF
CDR3 DNA: TGTGCCAGCAGGCAGGCGGGGCGCGACTATGGCTACACCTTC

clone size: NA
D gene: NA
J gene: TRBJ1-2
V gene: TRBV7-2
CDR3 protein: CASSLSPSNPGGYTF
CDR3 DNA: TGTGCCAGCAGCTTAAGTCCCTCTAACCCCGGGGGCTACACCTTC

clone size: NA
D gene: TRBD1
J gene: TRBJ1-6
V gene: TRBV4-2
CDR3 protein: CASSYGQGGGSPLHF
CDR3 DNA: TGTGCCAGCAGCTATGGACAGGGGGGTGGTTCACCCCTCCACTTT

clone size: NA
D gene: NA
J gene: TRBJ1-3
V gene: TRBV2
CDR3 protein: CASSEEAIRGNTIYF
CDR3 DNA: TGTGCCAGCAGTGAAGAGGCCATAAGAGGAAACACCATATATTTT

clone size: NA
D gene: NA
J gene: TRBJ1-4
V gene: TRBV28
CDR3 protein: CASSSVLTAEPATNEKLFF
CDR3 DNA: TGTGCCAGCAGTTCGGTACTGACAGCAGAGCCCGCAACTAATGAAAAACTGTTTTTT

clone size: NA
D gene: NA
J gene: TRBJ1-2
V gene: TRBV29-1
CDR3 protein: CSVEPGTNYGYTF
CDR3 DNA: TGCAGCGTTGAACCCGGGACGAACTATGGCTACACCTTC

clone size: few
D gene: TRBD2
J gene: TRBJ2-1
V gene: TRBV2
CDR3 protein: CASRPSGGAIHEQFF
CDR3 DNA: TGTGCCAGCAGACCAAGCGGGGGGGCAATCCATGAGCAGTTCTTC

clone size: NA
D gene: NA
J gene: TRBJ2-3
V gene: TRBV12-3/TRBV12-4
CDR3 protein: CASSSPSTDTQYF
CDR3 DNA: TGTGCCAGCAGCTCTCCTAGCACAGATACGCAGTATTTT

clone size: NA
D gene: TRBD1
J gene: TRBJ1-2
V gene: TRBV28
CDR3 protein: CASRINRGRGYGYTF
CDR3 DNA: TGTGCCAGCAGGATTAACAGGGGGCGAGGCTATGGCTACACCTTC

clone size: NA
D gene: NA
J gene: TRBJ1-2
V gene: TRBV6-5
CDR3 protein: CASSPGTDYTF
CDR3 DNA: TGTGCCAGCAGTCCTGGAACGGACTACACCTTC

clone size: few
D gene: TRBD1
J gene: TRBJ2-7
V gene: TRBV11-3
CDR3 protein: CASSLSVGQVLVEQYF
CDR3 DNA: TGTGCCAGCAGCTTAAGTGTCGGACAGGTTCTAGTCGAGCAGTACTTC

clone size: NA
D gene: TRBD2
J gene: TRBJ2-7
V gene: TRBV28
CDR3 protein: CASSSPSGGPGEQYF
CDR3 DNA: TGTGCCAGCAGTTCACCCAGCGGGGGTCCGGGGGAGCAGTACTTC

clone size: NA
D gene: TRBD1
J gene: TRBJ2-7
V gene: TRBV6-1
CDR3 protein: CASSEGTGPFGEQYF
CDR3 DNA: TGTGCCAGCAGTGAAGGGACAGGGCCCTTCGGCGAGCAGTACTTC

clone size: NA
D gene: NA
J gene: TRBJ1-4
V gene: TRBV27
CDR3 protein: CASSPTPTSGTGEKLFF
CDR3 DNA: TGTGCCAGCAGTCCCACCCCGACATCGGGGACGGGTGAAAAACTGTTTTTT

clone size: NA
D gene: NA
J gene: TRBJ1-2
V gene: TRBV2
CDR3 protein: CASSDRGYGYTF
CDR3 DNA: TGTGCCAGCAGTGACAGGGGCTATGGCTACACCTTC

clone size: NA
D gene: TRBD2
J gene: TRBJ2-5
V gene: TRBV19
CDR3 protein: CASREVAGLQETQYF
CDR3 DNA: TGTGCCAGTAGGGAGGTAGCGGGCCTACAAGAGACCCAGTACTTC

clone size: NA
D gene: TRBD1
J gene: TRBJ1-2
V gene: TRBV18
CDR3 protein: CASSEDRDGYTF
CDR3 DNA: TGTGCCAGCTCAGAAGACAGGGATGGCTACACCTTC

clone size: NA
D gene: NA
J gene: TRBJ2-3
V gene: TRBV9
CDR3 protein: CASSVASQATQYF
CDR3 DNA: TGTGCCAGCAGCGTAGCTTCGCAGGCTACGCAGTATTTT

clone size: NA
D gene: NA
J gene: TRBJ2-6
V gene: TRBV6-6
CDR3 protein: CASSPPTVGKALTSGANVLTF
CDR3 DNA: TGTGCCAGCAGTCCCCCTACAGTAGGGAAGGCTCTAACCTCTGGGGCCAACGTCCTGACTTTC

clone size: NA
D gene: NA
J gene: TRBJ1-1
V gene: TRBV6-6
CDR3 protein: CASSYSSGGFEAFF
CDR3 DNA: TGTGCCAGCAGTTACTCGTCGGGGGGGTTTGAAGCTTTCTTT

clone size: NA
D gene: NA
J gene: TRBJ1-3
V gene: TRBV4-3
CDR3 protein: CASSQDKTGNTIYF
CDR3 DNA: TGCGCCAGCAGCCAAGATAAAACTGGAAACACCATATATTTT